The 17 T cell receptor beta chains below come from one sample, sequenced in a study of CD8+ T cells in alopecia areata. It was cDNA, reverse transcribed from extracted RNA, that served as the sequencing template. Here immunoSEQ multiplex PCR was the method, and the copy in TCRdb shows in-frame clones only, minus some. The sample lists a few hundred thousand clones, 40% to 55% occurring once. The treatment was: oral pan-JAK inhibitor, 5-10 mg twice daily. The sample in question was CD4+ T cells sorted from blood, obtained at approximately week 39, from a patient treated with tofacitinib. These receptors all stem from a human donor with alopecia areata.

The V call is TRBV29-1, the J call TRBJ1-2, with D unresolved. V was trimmed by 5 bases and J by 8 bases, leaving 9 bases between them. The germline V gene has CDR1 SQVTM and CDR2 ANQGSEA. The CDR3 covers 10 residues. In nucleotides, the CDR3 is TGCAGCGTTTACCTAGAGGGCTACACCTTC. Translating it yields CSVYLEGYTF.

This clone was picked up a small number of times. V and J are TRBV4-3 and TRBJ1-1, with D possibly TRBD1 on 6 matching bases. The germline CDR1 and CDR2 sequences are LGHNA and YSLEER. The CDR3 contains 15 residues. Trimming left V 4 bases short and J 11 bases short, with 23 bases between. In DNA form, the CDR3 reads TGCGCCAGCAGCCCAAGTGTTTTACAGGGAATGGATGCTTTCTTT. Translation gives CASSPSVLQGMDAFF.

This clone came up a few times. The chain links TRBV7-9 to TRBJ1-1; no definite D call. Trimming left V 5 bases short and J 0 bases short, with 16 bases between. This CDR3 is 16 amino acids long. In germline, CDR1 is SEHNR, CDR2 FQNEAQ (reference sequence). The CDR3 loop reads CASSPLFVGMNTEAFF. As DNA, the CDR3 is TGTGCCAGCAGCCCCCTTTTCGTCGGGATGAACACTGAAGCTTTCTTT.

This clone has more than one count but fewer than ten. The CDR3 spells CASGTSGRVNEQFF. CDR3 coding DNA: TGTGCCAGCGGGACTAGCGGGAGGGTCAATGAGCAGTTCTTC. The chain has TRBV25-1 and TRBJ2-1; 16 positions match TRBD2. The CDR3 extends over 14 amino acids. Germline CDR1 is MGHDK and CDR2 is SYGVNS. Trimming took 8 bases from V and 6 from J; bases not matched to a gene: 1.

The chain joins TRBV29-1 to TRBJ2-2; D is undetermined. This CDR3 region has 11 residues. Trimming shortened V by 7 bases and J by 1 base, and 4 bases separated the two germline ends. Germline loops: CDR1 SQVTM, CDR2 ANQGSEA. The CDR3 loop is CSGKNTGELFF. The CDR3 coding sequence is TGCAGCGGAAAGAACACCGGGGAGCTGTTTTTT.

The V and J genes are TRBV29-1 and TRBJ2-7; 10 bases match TRBD2. The germline V gene has CDR1 SQVTM and CDR2 ANQGSEA. With 4 bases clipped from V and 4 bases from J, the junction kept 4 bases outside the gene matches. This CDR3 region has 13 residues. CDR3 in DNA: TGCAGCGTTGGAGCGGGAGGGCCGTACGAGCAGTACTTC. Protein: CSVGAGGPYEQYF.

The chain joins TRBV29-1 to TRBJ1-2; TRBD1 matches at 10 bases. The CDR3 contains 12 residues. CDR1 is SQVTM, CDR2 ANQGSEA, per germline. The junction had 4 bases not matched to a gene; V was cut back by 3 bases and J by 9 bases. The CDR3 region is CSVDDRGRSYTF. As DNA, the CDR3 is TGCAGCGTTGATGACAGGGGGCGAAGCTACACCTTC. Full variable domain (remainder filled in from reference TRBV29-1 and TRBJ1-2): SAVISQKPSRDICQRGTSLTIQCQVDSQVTMMFWYRQQPGQSLTLIATANQGSEATYESGFVIDKFPISRPNLTFSTLTVSNMSPEDSSIYLCSVDDRGRSYTFGSGTRLTVV.

The chain is built from TRBV7-3 and TRBJ2-7; possibly TRBD1 for D (6 bases). The CDR3 spans 14 residues. V lost 5 bases, J lost 5 bases, and 16 bases lay in between. The V gene's germline CDR1 is SGHTA and CDR2 FQGTGA. CDR3 residues: CASSPQGVSHEQYF. Written as DNA, the CDR3 is TGTGCCAGCAGCCCACAGGGCGTTAGTCACGAGCAGTACTTC.

The V and J genes are TRBV7-3 and TRBJ2-7; TRBD1 agrees at 7 bases. The ends lost 1 base at V and 8 bases at J; junction bases unmatched: 5. The CDR3 has 13 amino acids. In germline, CDR1 is SGHTA, CDR2 FQGTGA. CDR3 sequence: CASSLSRDSQQYF. CDR3 DNA: TGTGCCAGCAGCTTAAGCCGGGACAGTCAGCAGTACTTC. The full variable domain, rest sourced from reference TRBV7-3 and TRBJ2-7, is GAGVSQTPSNKVTEKGKYVELRCDPISGHTALYWYRQSLGQGPEFLIYFQGTGAADDSGLPNDRFFAVRPEGSVSTLKIQRTERGDSAVYLCASSLSRDSQQYFGPGTRLTVT.

This clone was observed a few times. The genes are TRBV11-2 and TRBJ2-3, with 8 nucleotides matching TRBD1. The V gene end was trimmed by 5 bases and the J gene end by 2 bases; junction bases not matched to a gene: 6. Germline V gives CDR1 SGHAT, CDR2 FQNNGV. The CDR3 length is 15 residues. This CDR3 reads CASSTRTGNTDTQYF. CDR3 nucleotide sequence: TGTGCCAGCAGCACGCGGACAGGGAACACAGATACGCAGTATTTT.

This clone was detected only a few times. The chain couples TRBV11-2 to TRBJ2-3, with D possibly matching TRBD2 (6 bases). Germline V gene sequence: CDR1 SGHAT, CDR2 FQNNGV. The CDR3 spans 14 residues. V dropped 5 bases and J dropped 3 bases, with 12 bases sitting between them. The DNA of the CDR3 is TGTGCCAGCAGCATCGGGAGAGGGACAGATACGCAGTATTTT. As protein: CASSIGRGTDTQYF.

This chain links TRBV5-1 with TRBJ1-5, with no clear D. This CDR3 region has 13 residues. Between the trimmed V and J ends, which lost 1 base and 7 bases, there was a span of 9 bases. CDR1 and CDR2 from the germline V gene are SGHRS and YFSETQ. This CDR3 reads CASSLSPQQPQHF. The CDR3 coding sequence is TGCGCCAGCAGCTTGAGCCCACAACAGCCCCAGCATTTT. Supplemented by reference TRBV5-1 and TRBJ1-5, the full variable domain reads KAGVTQTPRYLIKTRGQQVTLSCSPISGHRSVSWYQQTPGQGLQFLFEYFSETQRNKGNFPGRFSGRQFSNSRSEMNVSTLELGDSALYLCASSLSPQQPQHFGDGTRLSIL.

The chain recombines TRBV7-2 with TRBJ2-5; D might be TRBD2 (5 bases). The CDR3 runs 14 residues. The V end was cut by 1 base, the J end by 6 bases, with 12 bases between. Germline V gene data show CDR1 as SGHTA and CDR2 as FQGNSA. For the CDR3, the DNA is TGTGCCAGCAGCTTAGAACGCCTAGCTAAGACCCAGTACTTC. This codes for CASSLERLAKTQYF.

V gene TRBV18 combines with J gene TRBJ2-1, with D possibly TRBD2 on 5 matching bases. The CDR3 is 15 residues long. Trimming removed 3 bases at V and 0 bases at J, with 9 bases between. The germline gives CDR1 KGHSH, CDR2 LQKENI. As DNA, the CDR3 is TGTGCCAGCTCACCCCAGCGGAGCTCCTACAATGAGCAGTTCTTC. Protein: CASSPQRSSYNEQFF.

This clone was observed a handful of times. DNA of the CDR3: TGCAGCGCTCTCAGGGGGGAGGGAACCTACGAGCAGTACTTC. This encodes CSALRGEGTYEQYF. This chain joins TRBV29-1 and TRBJ2-7; the D gene could be TRBD1 or TRBD2 (7 bases each). Germline V gene sequence: CDR1 SQVTM, CDR2 ANQGSEA. The V end lost 7 bases, the J end lost 2 bases, and 18 bases lay between the germline ends. This CDR3 contains 14 residues.

The chain couples TRBV9 to TRBJ2-3; 12 bases line up with TRBD2. From germline, CDR1 is SGDLS and CDR2 YYNGEE. The CDR3 contains 15 residues. With 3 bases clipped from V and 7 bases from J, the junction kept 6 bases outside the gene matches. Here the CDR3 reads CASSATSGSMYTQYF. In DNA form, the CDR3 reads TGTGCCAGCAGCGCGACTAGCGGGAGTATGTATACGCAGTATTTT.

The CDR3 region is CASSRDYGPGELFF. DNA of the CDR3: TGTGCCAGCAGTAGGGACTATGGTCCCGGGGAGCTGTTTTTT. The chain carries TRBV6-1 and TRBJ2-2, with TRBD2 identical over 7 bases. V lost 5 bases to trimming and J lost 6 bases; unmatched junction nucleotides: 6. Germline V gene sequence: CDR1 MNHNS, CDR2 SASEGT. The CDR3 spans 14 residues.